This TCR beta chain was identified in a study of tumor and adjacent non-tumor tissue in lung cancer (dated by TCRdb to 2017 to 2018). The study in broad terms: Of the cohort, 11 to 12 patients had adenocarcinoma, 2 had squamous cell carcinoma and 1 had small cell lung cancer. The roughly 15 enrolled patients, of whom around ten were men and 5 were women, were aged roughly 30 to 85 years and were diagnosed with TNM stage I to III disease. A total of some 130 million productive TCRbeta reads were generated by sequencing, corresponding to an average of roughly 4 million reads per sample. The study compared bulk TCRbeta repertoires from lung tumor tissue and matched distant non-tumor lung tissue of around 14 lung cancer patients. For each patient, one tumor sample and one normal lung sample were taken, giving some 33 paired specimens that underwent TCRbeta CDR3 sequencing.

Overall study outcomes, separate from this receptor: In normal lung, the top 100 clones accounted for a significantly larger cumulative share of the repertoire than in tumor tissue. TCR diversity was significantly higher in younger patients, and higher tumor TCR diversity was associated with shorter overall and disease-free survival. The methods do not name the sequencing platform or mention unique molecular identifiers. Because peripheral blood was not sequenced, the blood TCRbeta repertoires of the lung cancer patients in the study went unexamined. The cohort had only about 15 patients, and the authors noted that larger samples and more detailed clinical data are needed. Significantly higher TCR diversity (inverse Simpson) was observed in tumor tissue than in normal lung tissue (approximately 440 vs 150, P = 0.0075, Mann-Whitney U test).

Bulk unsorted tissue served as the source for RNA extraction, and RNA quality was assessed using a NanoDrop ND-1000 and an Agilent 2100. Donors were newly diagnosed lung cancer patients admitted for thoracic surgery in China between August and November 2014, without prior chemotherapy. Patients with previous radiotherapy or chemotherapy, or with another concurrent cancer, were excluded from the study. Surgical tissue pieces of 1-2 cm3 were preserved in RNAlater solution and stored at -80 °C until use. The library was prepared using multiplex PCR. For sequencing, an Illumina HiSeq 2500 was employed. TCRbeta libraries were constructed through three rounds of nested PCR with primers (Table S4) according to protocols modified from ARM-PCR. Before sequencing, PCR products of 200-500 bp were excised from the gel and purified with the QIAquick gel extraction kit. In the source study's methods: Reads were cleaned with Trimmomatic, merged with FLASH into complete CDR3 sequences, and assigned to V(D)J germline segments with MiTCR. Clonal diversity was computed as the inverse Simpson's index with VDJtools. In-frame sequences lacking a premature stop codon were counted as productive reads. TCRdb's own reprocessing of the public reads used fastp at Q25 and MiXCR and kept productive beta chains. Every CDR3 protein is listed once, alongside the most common genes and DNA of its rows. The V and J calls and clone size are TCRdb's, not the authors'. Here the sample has over 100,000 distinct CDR3 sequences; roughly 73% occur a single time. Of the sample, about 39% is held by the ten largest clones.

Turning to this clonotype: Its antigen has not been determined. A junction end diverges from the germline sequence, so it may reflect a read error.

The CDR3 covers 14 residues, taking in both the cysteine and the phenylalanine. The entry retains the CDR3 DNA only, 42 bases that are in frame from base 1. CDR1 and CDR2 are read off the germline V gene as SQVTM and ANQGSEA. The rearrangement joined TRBV29-1 to TRBJ1-1, with TRBD1 perhaps the D gene, on 5 matching bases. Sequenced sample: lung tumor tissue. The clonotype comes from a woman aged 55-70 years with non-small cell lung cancer. The CDR3 amino acid sequence is: CSVDEGRSYTEAFF. Read as DNA, the sequence is TGCAGCGTTGATGAGGGGAGGTCGTACACGGAAGCTTTCTTT. The reference TRBV29-1 and TRBJ1-1 proteins fill in what lies around the CDR3, so the full variable domain reads SAVISQKPSRDICQRGTSLTIQCQVDSQVTMMFWYRQQPGQSLTLIATANQGSEATYESGFVIDKFPISRPNLTFSTLTVSNMSPEDSSIYLCSVDEGRSYTEAFFGQGTRLTVV.